Each of the 12 T cell receptor beta chains below was sequenced from the same sample in a study of preoperative IRX-2 immunotherapy in early breast cancer. Only in-frame clones appear in the TCRdb table, and some are missing; sequencing was by immunoSEQ multiplex PCR. Among around 25,000 clones, approximately 77% were seen once, and the ten largest hold roughly 6.8%. Treatment of the sample: preoperative locoregional IRX-2 cytokine immunotherapy. Specimen: lymph node tissue, collected after IRX-2 immunotherapy. The receptors derive from a human donor with breast cancer.

This clone has only one observation. The chain joins TRBV6-8 to TRBJ2-1; 13 positions match TRBD2. The germline V gene encodes CDR1 MNHGY and CDR2 SAAAGT. The CDR3 is 20 amino acids. V shed 2 bases and J 8 bases; nucleotides not matched to a gene: 18. CDR3: CASSYDLLAGGAMDDDEQFF. The CDR3 DNA reads as TGTGCCAGCAGTTACGACCTACTAGCGGGAGGGGCAATGGACGACGATGAGCAGTTCTTC.

The gene calls are TRBV23-1 and TRBJ2-1; TRBD2 aligns across 13 bases. TRBV23-1 is noted as an ORF with a role that remains uncertain. This CDR3 is 16 amino acids long. The V segment lost 6 bases and the J segment 1 base; nucleotides outside the gene matches: 3. This CDR3 is CASSRTSGRSYNEQFF. In DNA, the CDR3 is TGCGCCAGCAGCCGGACTAGCGGGAGATCCTACAATGAGCAGTTCTTC.

This clone was seen once. The CDR3 sequence: CASSLRTIRWSSYNEQFF. The CDR3 DNA is TGTGCCAGCAGCCTTAGGACAATCCGTTGGAGCTCCTACAATGAGCAGTTCTTC. The rearrangement uses TRBV7-6 and TRBJ2-1, with D maybe TRBD1 (5 bases). The V gene lost 5 bases and the J gene lost 0 bases, with 20 bases spanning the gap. The germline CDR1 and CDR2 sequences are SGHVS and FNYEAQ. This CDR3 is built from 18 residues.

This chain joins TRBV6-8 and TRBJ2-3; D is unresolved. Germline loops: CDR1 MNHGY, CDR2 SAAAGT. CDR3 length: 12 residues. Trimming stripped 5 bases from V and 8 bases from J, with 11 bases between. The CDR3 spells CASSTLPGTQYF. Here the CDR3 DNA reads TGTGCCAGCAGTACCCTGCCAGGTACGCAGTATTTT.

The rearrangement uses TRBV7-6 and TRBJ1-2; no clear D. The CDR3 has 14 amino acids. Trimming left V 3 bases short and J 8 bases short, with 16 bases between. The V gene's germline CDR1 is SGHVS and CDR2 FNYEAQ. This CDR3 is CASSLGSGVGGYTF. The CDR3 region has the DNA TGTGCCAGCAGCTTGGGTAGCGGCGTAGGAGGCTACACCTTC.

V and J are TRBV11-3 and TRBJ2-5, with 10 bases lining up with TRBD1. The CDR3 has 16 amino acids. Germline CDR1 SGHNT, CDR2 YENEEA. The V gene end was trimmed by 4 bases and the J gene end by 4 bases; junction bases not matched to a gene: 9. CDR3: CASSYQADRGRETQYF. The CDR3 DNA follows: TGTGCCAGCAGCTACCAGGCAGACAGGGGGCGAGAGACCCAGTACTTC.

The V and J genes are TRBV9 and TRBJ2-3; 7 bases line up with TRBD1. Trimming took 5 bases from V and 0 from J; bases not matched to a gene: 9. The CDR3 runs 16 residues. Per germline, CDR1 SGDLS and CDR2 YYNGEE. The CDR3 DNA follows: TGTGCCAGCAGTGGGCGACAGGGATCTAGCACAGATACGCAGTATTTT. The encoded protein is CASSGRQGSSTDTQYF.

This clone was counted between two and nine times. The CDR3 DNA follows: TGTGCCAGCAGCCCTACGGGGTTGGTTGCGGAGCAGTACTTC. Its translation is CASSPTGLVAEQYF. J is TRBJ2-7 and V is TRBV11-3, with D perhaps matching TRBD2 (5 bases). The CDR3 has 14 amino acids. V shed 5 bases and J shed 7 bases, with 18 bases lying between them. CDR1 is SGHNT, CDR2 YENEEA, per germline.

The chain joins TRBV6-8 to TRBJ2-2; TRBD2 agrees at 12 bases. The CDR3 is made up of 17 amino acids. V was clipped by 6 bases and J by 5 bases; unmatched bases: 10. The germline V gene encodes CDR1 MNHGY and CDR2 SAAAGT. CDR3 coding DNA: TGTGCCAGCAGCCCCCTAGCGGGAGGGGGATGGACCGGGGAGCTGTTTTTT. This encodes CASSPLAGGGWTGELFF.

This clone showed up just once. The CDR3 loop is CASRGQGGVDEQYF. Here the CDR3 DNA reads TGTGCCAGCAGGGGACAGGGGGGTGTCGACGAGCAGTACTTC. The chain has TRBV7-6 and TRBJ2-7; the match to TRBD1 covers 11 bases. Trimming cost V 6 bases and J 5 bases; bases outside gene matches: 6. The germline V gene has CDR1 SGHVS and CDR2 FNYEAQ. This CDR3 comprises 14 residues.

The gene calls are TRBV11-3 and TRBJ2-1, with D perhaps TRBD2 (5 bases). Germline CDR1 is SGHNT and CDR2 is YENEEA. V was pared by 4 bases and J by 1 base, with 14 bases between. The CDR3 covers 16 residues. CDR3 amino acids: CASSYRVGVSYNEQFF. CDR3 sequence (DNA): TGTGCCAGCAGCTACCGTGTGGGAGTTTCCTACAATGAGCAGTTCTTC.

The chain employs TRBV5-1 and TRBJ2-7; perhaps TRBD1 as D (6 bases). Trimming stripped 0 bases from V and 9 bases from J, with 16 bases between. The CDR3 sequence is 14 residues long. CDR1 SGHRS and CDR2 YFSETQ come from the germline V gene. The CDR3 here is CASSLGRTDPRQYF. The CDR3 DNA reads TGCGCCAGCAGCTTGGGTAGGACAGACCCCCGGCAGTACTTC.